Following are 6 T cell receptor beta chains from one sample sequenced in a study of STAT3 mutations in large granular lymphocyte leukemia. Study-level results: Every T-cell large granular lymphocyte leukemia patient had at least one immunodominant TCR beta clonotype.

Their antigen targets remain unknown. Method: immunoSEQ multiplex PCR; TCRdb's copy keeps in-frame clones and lacks some. This table has over 8,500 clones, approximately 87% appearing once. Sequencing used peripheral blood mononuclear cells. These receptors all come from a man aged 80 or over with T-cell large granular lymphocyte leukemia. Some clones in this sample may be carry-over from other donors' samples.

The V and J genes are TRBV5-4 and TRBJ2-7; TRBD1 matches at 7 bases. The CDR3 extends over 16 amino acids. Trimming cost V 4 bases and J 5 bases; bases outside gene matches: 15. The germline gives CDR1 SGHNT, CDR2 YYREEE (reference sequence). The CDR3 here is CASSGQVRGSLHEQYF. Written as DNA, the CDR3 is TGTGCCAGCAGCGGACAGGTCCGGGGATCTCTCCACGAGCAGTACTTC.

This chain connects TRBV6-5 to TRBJ1-6; weak D call: TRBD1 (5 bases). Deletions cut 6 bases from V and 10 bases from J, with 16 bases between. CDR3 length: 14 amino acids. Germline V lookup: CDR1 MNHEY, CDR2 SVGAGI. The CDR3: CASSPPQGLSPLHF. CDR3 sequence (DNA): TGTGCCAGCAGCCCCCCCCAGGGTCTATCACCCCTCCACTTT.

This chain uses TRBV6-5 with TRBJ1-5; no clear D. CDR1 is MNHEY, CDR2 SVGAGI, per germline. The CDR3 spans 14 residues. V was cut by 5 bases and J by 0 bases, with 8 bases left in between. The CDR3 spells CASSKTVSNQPQHF. The CDR3 DNA reads as TGTGCCAGCAGTAAGACGGTTAGCAATCAGCCCCAGCATTTT.

The chain recombines TRBV6-5 with TRBJ1-2, with D uncertain. The germline V and J ends were trimmed by 3 bases and 1 base, with 6 bases remaining between them. The length of the CDR3 is 13 residues. Looked up from germline, CDR1 is MNHEY and CDR2 is SVGAGI. The CDR3 DNA follows: TGTGCCAGCAGTTATGGAGATAACTATGGCTACACCTTC. This gives the protein CASSYGDNYGYTF.

The rearrangement joins TRBV5-4 to TRBJ2-5; maybe TRBD1 (6 bases). Germline-derived CDR1 and CDR2 are SGHNT and YYREEE (reference sequence). This CDR3 has 14 amino acids. V shed 4 bases and J shed 5 bases, with 15 bases lying between them. CDR3 sequence: CASSHQGGAETQYF. The CDR3 DNA reads as TGTGCCAGCAGCCATCAAGGGGGTGCGGAGACCCAGTACTTC.

This chain connects TRBV29-1 to TRBJ1-2; 7 bases are shared with TRBD1. Germline V gives CDR1 SQVTM, CDR2 ANQGSEA. Trimming took 6 bases from V and 7 from J; bases not matched to a gene: 5. The CDR3 runs to 11 residues. The CDR3 DNA sequence: TGCAGCGTCGGTCAGGGGGGTGGCTACACCTTC. Its protein is CSVGQGGGYTF.